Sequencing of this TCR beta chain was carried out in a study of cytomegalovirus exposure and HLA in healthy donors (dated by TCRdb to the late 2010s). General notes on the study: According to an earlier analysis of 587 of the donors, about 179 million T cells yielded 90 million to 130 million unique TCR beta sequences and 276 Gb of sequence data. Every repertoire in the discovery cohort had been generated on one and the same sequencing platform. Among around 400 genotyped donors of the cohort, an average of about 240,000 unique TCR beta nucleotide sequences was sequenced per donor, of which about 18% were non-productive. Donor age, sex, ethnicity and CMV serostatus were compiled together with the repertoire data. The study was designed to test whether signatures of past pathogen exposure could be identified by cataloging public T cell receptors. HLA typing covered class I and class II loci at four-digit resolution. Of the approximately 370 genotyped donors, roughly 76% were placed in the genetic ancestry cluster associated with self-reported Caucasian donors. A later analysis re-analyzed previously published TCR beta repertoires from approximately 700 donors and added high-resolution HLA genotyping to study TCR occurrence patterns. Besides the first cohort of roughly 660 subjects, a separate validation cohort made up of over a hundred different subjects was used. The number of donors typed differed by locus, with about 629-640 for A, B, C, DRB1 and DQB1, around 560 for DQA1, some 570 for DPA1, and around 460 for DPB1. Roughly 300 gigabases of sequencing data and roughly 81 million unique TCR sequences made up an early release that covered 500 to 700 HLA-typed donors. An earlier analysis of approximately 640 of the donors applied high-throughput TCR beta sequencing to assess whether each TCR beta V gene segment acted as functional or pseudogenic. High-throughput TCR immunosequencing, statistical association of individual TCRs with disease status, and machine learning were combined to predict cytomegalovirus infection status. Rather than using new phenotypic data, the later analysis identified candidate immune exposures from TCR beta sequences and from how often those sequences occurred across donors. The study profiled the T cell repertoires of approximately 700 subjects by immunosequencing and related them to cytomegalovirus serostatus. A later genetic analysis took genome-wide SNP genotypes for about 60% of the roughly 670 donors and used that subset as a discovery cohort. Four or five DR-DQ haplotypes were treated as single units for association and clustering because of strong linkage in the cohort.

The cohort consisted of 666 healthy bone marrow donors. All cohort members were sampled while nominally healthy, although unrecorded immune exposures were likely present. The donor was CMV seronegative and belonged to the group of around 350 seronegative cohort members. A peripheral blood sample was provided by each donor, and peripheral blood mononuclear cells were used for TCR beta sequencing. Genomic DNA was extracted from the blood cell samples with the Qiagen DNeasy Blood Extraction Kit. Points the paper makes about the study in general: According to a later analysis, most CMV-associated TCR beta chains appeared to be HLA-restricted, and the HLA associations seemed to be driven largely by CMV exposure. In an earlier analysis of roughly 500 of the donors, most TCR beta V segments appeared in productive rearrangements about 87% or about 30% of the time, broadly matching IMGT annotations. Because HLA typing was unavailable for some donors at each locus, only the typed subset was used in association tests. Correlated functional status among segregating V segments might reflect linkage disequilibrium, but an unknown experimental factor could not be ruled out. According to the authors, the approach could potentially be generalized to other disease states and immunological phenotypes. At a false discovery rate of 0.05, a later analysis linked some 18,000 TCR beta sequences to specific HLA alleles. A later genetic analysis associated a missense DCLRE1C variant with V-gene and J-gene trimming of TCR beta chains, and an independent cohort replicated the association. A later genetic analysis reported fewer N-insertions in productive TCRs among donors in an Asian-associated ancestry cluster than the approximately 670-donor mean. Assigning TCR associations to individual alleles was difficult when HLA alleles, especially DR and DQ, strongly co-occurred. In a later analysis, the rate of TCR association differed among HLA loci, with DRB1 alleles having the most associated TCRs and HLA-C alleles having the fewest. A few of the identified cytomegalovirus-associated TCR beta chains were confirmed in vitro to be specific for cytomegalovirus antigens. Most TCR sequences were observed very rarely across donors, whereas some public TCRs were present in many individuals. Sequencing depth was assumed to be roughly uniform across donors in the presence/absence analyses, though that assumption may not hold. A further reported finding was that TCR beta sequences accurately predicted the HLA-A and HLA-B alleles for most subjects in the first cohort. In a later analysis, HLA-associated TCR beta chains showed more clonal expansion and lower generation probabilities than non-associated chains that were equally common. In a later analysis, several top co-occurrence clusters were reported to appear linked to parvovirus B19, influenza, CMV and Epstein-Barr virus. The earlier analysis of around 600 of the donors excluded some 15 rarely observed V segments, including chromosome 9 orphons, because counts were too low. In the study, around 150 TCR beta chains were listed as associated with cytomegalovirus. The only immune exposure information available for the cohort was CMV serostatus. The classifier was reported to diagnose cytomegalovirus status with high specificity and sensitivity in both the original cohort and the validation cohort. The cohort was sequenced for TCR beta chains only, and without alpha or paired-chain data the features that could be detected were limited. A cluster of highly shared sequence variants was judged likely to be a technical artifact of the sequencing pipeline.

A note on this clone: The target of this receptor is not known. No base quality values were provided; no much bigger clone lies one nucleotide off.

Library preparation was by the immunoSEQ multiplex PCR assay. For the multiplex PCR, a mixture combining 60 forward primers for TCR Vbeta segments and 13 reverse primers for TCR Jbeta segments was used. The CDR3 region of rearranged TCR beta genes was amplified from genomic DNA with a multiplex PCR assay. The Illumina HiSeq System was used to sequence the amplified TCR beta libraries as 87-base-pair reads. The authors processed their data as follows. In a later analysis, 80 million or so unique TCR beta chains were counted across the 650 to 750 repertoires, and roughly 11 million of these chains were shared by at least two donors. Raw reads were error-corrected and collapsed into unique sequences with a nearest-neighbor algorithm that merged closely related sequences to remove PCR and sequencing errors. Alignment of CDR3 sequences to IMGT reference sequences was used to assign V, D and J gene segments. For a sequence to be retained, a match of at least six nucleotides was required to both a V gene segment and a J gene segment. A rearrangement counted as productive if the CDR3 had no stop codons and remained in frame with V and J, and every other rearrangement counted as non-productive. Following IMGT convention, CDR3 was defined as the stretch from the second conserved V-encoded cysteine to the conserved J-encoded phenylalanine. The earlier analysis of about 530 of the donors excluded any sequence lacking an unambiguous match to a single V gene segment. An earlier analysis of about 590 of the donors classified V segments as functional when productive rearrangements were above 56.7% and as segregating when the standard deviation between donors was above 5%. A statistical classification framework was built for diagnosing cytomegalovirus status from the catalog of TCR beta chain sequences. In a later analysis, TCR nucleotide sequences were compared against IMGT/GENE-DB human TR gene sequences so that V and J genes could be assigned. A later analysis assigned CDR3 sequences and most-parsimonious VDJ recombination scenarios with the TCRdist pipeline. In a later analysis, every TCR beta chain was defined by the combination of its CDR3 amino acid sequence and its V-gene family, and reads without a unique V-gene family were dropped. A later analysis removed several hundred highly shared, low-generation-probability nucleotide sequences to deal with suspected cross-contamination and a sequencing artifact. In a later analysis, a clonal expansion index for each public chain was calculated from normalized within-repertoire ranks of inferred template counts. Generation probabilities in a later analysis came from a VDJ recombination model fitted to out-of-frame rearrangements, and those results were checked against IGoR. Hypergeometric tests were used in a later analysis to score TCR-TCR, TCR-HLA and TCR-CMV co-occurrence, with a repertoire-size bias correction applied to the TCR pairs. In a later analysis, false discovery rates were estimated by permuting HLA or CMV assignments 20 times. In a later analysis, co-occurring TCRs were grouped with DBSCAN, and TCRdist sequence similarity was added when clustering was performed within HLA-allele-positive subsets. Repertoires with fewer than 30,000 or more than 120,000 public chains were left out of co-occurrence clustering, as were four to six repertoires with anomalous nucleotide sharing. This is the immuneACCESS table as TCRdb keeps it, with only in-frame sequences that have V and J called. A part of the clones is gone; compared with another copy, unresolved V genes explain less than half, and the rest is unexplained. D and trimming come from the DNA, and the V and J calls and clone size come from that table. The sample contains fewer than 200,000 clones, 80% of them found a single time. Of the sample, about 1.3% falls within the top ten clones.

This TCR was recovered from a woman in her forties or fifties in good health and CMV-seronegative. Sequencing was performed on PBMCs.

CDR3 sequence: CASSGLGGEPYEQYF. The sequenced DNA: TGCGCCAGCAGTGGTCTGGGCGGGGAACCCTACGAGCAGTACTTC. The sequence is built from TRBV10-2 and TRBJ2-7, and TRBD2 may be the D gene, going by 6 matching bases. From the cysteine through the phenylalanine, the CDR3 covers 15 amino acids. Just the 45-base CDR3 DNA is kept, in frame starting at base 1. V lost 4 bases and J lost 2 bases; the stretch between them is 15 bases long. The germline V gene gives CDR1 as WSHSY and CDR2 as SAAADI.